The 15 T cell receptor beta chains reported below all come from one sample, sequenced in a study of T-cell memory formation after mild COVID-19. TCRdb reanalysed the 5' RACE reads using MiXCR and keeps one entry per CDR3 protein. The table shows about 180,000 distinct CDR3 sequences, with roughly 20% occurring only once. Sequenced sample: PBMCs or a T cell subset sorted from them (not recorded which). Receptors originate from a man aged 18 to 30 who had mild COVID-19 (a few samples of this study predate the infection). Cell type and time point are not known.

This clonotype was seen more than once but under ten times. The chain recombines TRBV7-2 with TRBJ2-5, with D possibly TRBD2 on 6 matching bases. V was pared by 2 bases and J by 1 base, with 14 bases between. The CDR3 is made up of 16 amino acids. The germline CDR1 and CDR2 sequences are SGHTA and FQGNSA. CDR3 sequence: CASSLSSPGVQETQYF. The CDR3 DNA sequence: TGTGCCAGCAGCTTATCAAGCCCGGGGGTCCAAGAGACCCAGTACTTC. Looking up the rest from reference TRBV7-2 and TRBJ2-5 gives the full variable domain: GAGVSQSPSNKVTEKGKDVELRCDPISGHTALYWYRQSLGQGLEFLIYFQGNSAPDKSGLPSDRFSAERTGGSVSTLTIQRTQQEDSAVYLCASSLSSPGVQETQYFGPGTRLLVL.

The rearrangement joins TRBV7-3 to TRBJ1-1; no clear D. The germline V and J ends were trimmed by 0 bases and 7 bases, with 12 bases remaining between them. This CDR3 has 14 residues. From germline, CDR1 is SGHTA and CDR2 FQGTGA. The CDR3, as DNA: TGTGCCAGCAGCTTAACCCCGGGGAGGAGTGAAGCTTTCTTT. Translated: CASSLTPGRSEAFF.

This clonotype has only a few counts. The chain is built from TRBV15 and TRBJ1-5, with D possibly matching TRBD1 (5 bases). Per germline, CDR1 LNHNV and CDR2 YYDKDF (reference sequence). This CDR3 region has 13 residues. V dropped 3 bases and J dropped 7 bases, with 10 bases sitting between them. DNA for the CDR3: TGTGCCACCAGCAGGGGGGGGATCCAGCCCCAGCATTTT. Translating gives CATSRGGIQPQHF. The full variable domain, in which reference TRBV15 and TRBJ1-5 provide the parts outside the CDR3, is DAMVIQNPRYQVTQFGKPVTLSCSQTLNHNVMYWYQQKSSQAPKLLFHYYDKDFNNEADTPDNFQSRRPNTSFCFLDIRSPGLGDTAMYLCATSRGGIQPQHFGDGTRLSIL.

J is TRBJ2-5 and V is TRBV20-1; 8 bases align to TRBD1. CDR3 size: 13 residues. Germline loops: CDR1 DFQATT, CDR2 SNEGSKA (reference sequence). The CDR3 DNA reads TGCAGCCCGAACAGGGGGAGGTGGGAGACCCAGTACTTC. Its translation is CSPNRGRWETQYF.

The chain joins TRBV7-9 to TRBJ2-3; no clear D. With 7 bases removed from V and 7 bases from J, the gap between germline ends came to 6 bases. In germline, CDR1 is SEHNR, CDR2 FQNEAQ (reference sequence). The CDR3 is made up of 10 amino acids. The CDR3 reads CASIPNTQYF. CDR3 DNA: TGTGCCAGCATACCGAATACGCAGTATTTT.

This clonotype was counted between two and nine times. The chain links TRBV6-5 to TRBJ2-3; weak D call: TRBD1 (6 bases). In germline, CDR1 is MNHEY, CDR2 SVGAGI. The CDR3 contains 15 residues. Trimming removed 4 bases from V and 4 bases from J, with 15 bases in between. The CDR3: CASSSRTASADTQYF. The CDR3 DNA reads TGTGCCAGCAGTTCTCGGACAGCCTCTGCAGATACGCAGTATTTT.

This clonotype appeared a few times. The gene calls are TRBV6-2 or TRBV6-3 and TRBJ2-3, with TRBD2 identical over 8 bases. Germline CDR1 reads MNHEY; CDR2 reads SVGEGT. This CDR3 has 17 amino acids. Germline trimming cut 1 base from V and 0 bases from J; bases unmatched to any gene: 6. The CDR3, as DNA: TGTGCCAGCAGTTACTGGGTAGCGGGGAGTAGCACAGATACGCAGTATTTT. This gives the protein CASSYWVAGSSTDTQYF.

The chain is built from TRBV25-1 and TRBJ1-5, with D possibly matching TRBD1 (5 bases). Deletions cut 6 bases from V and 2 bases from J, with 11 bases between. The CDR3 is 14 residues long. The V gene's germline CDR1 is MGHDK and CDR2 SYGVNS. CDR3 sequence reads: CASSQTGGNQPQHF. The CDR3 bases are TGTGCCAGCAGCCAAACGGGGGGCAATCAGCCCCAGCATTTT.

This chain connects TRBV2 to TRBJ1-1, with a possible D match to TRBD1 (5 bases). Germline V gene lookup returns CDR1 SNHLY and CDR2 FYNNEI. The CDR3 is 13 residues long. The V end was cut by 3 bases, the J end by 5 bases, with 10 bases between. The CDR3 loop is CASSDWAGTEAFF. The CDR3 DNA is TGTGCCAGCAGTGATTGGGCAGGGACTGAAGCTTTCTTT.

This clonotype turned up a few times. V usage is TRBV20-1 and J usage is TRBJ2-3; the D is unclear. The V gene's germline CDR1 is DFQATT and CDR2 SNEGSKA (reference sequence). The CDR3 consists of 13 residues. The V and J ends lost 3 bases and 4 bases respectively, with 11 bases between them. The CDR3 protein is CSASIGTSDTQYF. The CDR3 coding sequence is TGCAGTGCTAGTATTGGAACTTCAGATACGCAGTATTTT.

Ten or more counts support this clonotype. The chain joins TRBV5-1 to TRBJ1-2, with D hard to call. Germline CDR1 SGHRS, CDR2 YFSETQ. This CDR3 spans 13 amino acids. V lost 4 bases and J lost 5, with 12 bases in between. The CDR3 loop reads CASSNVPLYGYTF. Here the CDR3 DNA reads TGCGCCAGCAGCAACGTCCCGCTTTATGGCTACACCTTC.

This clonotype was detected only a few times. The V gene is TRBV4-3, the J gene TRBJ1-1, with D unclear. V was trimmed by 0 bases and J by 4 bases, leaving 9 bases between them. CDR1 and CDR2 from the germline V gene are LGHNA and YSLEER. There are 14 residues in the CDR3. The CDR3 sequence is CASSQESGSTEAFF. In DNA form, the CDR3 reads TGCGCCAGCAGCCAAGAGAGCGGAAGCACTGAAGCTTTCTTT.

This chain uses TRBV9 with TRBJ1-2; D ambiguous. Germline loops: CDR1 SGDLS, CDR2 YYNGEE. Trimming pared 0 bases from V and 4 bases from J, leaving 7 bases between. The CDR3 runs to 13 residues. CDR3 sequence (DNA): TGTGCCAGCAGCGTAGCAGGTGGCTATGGCTACACCTTC. Protein: CASSVAGGYGYTF.

This chain links TRBV10-1 with TRBJ2-3, with 7 bases aligning to TRBD1. CDR3 length: 15 residues. Germline CDR1 WNHNN, CDR2 SYGVQD (reference sequence). The V and J ends lost 2 bases and 2 bases, in that order; junction bases with no gene match: 4. This chain's CDR3 is CASSEDRASTDTQYF. The CDR3 coding sequence is TGCGCCAGCAGTGAGGACAGGGCGTCCACAGATACGCAGTATTTT.

The J gene is TRBJ1-2, the V gene TRBV18, with no clear D. The CDR3 extends over 16 amino acids. Germline CDR1 is KGHSH and CDR2 is LQKENI. V was trimmed by 3 bases and J by 6 bases, leaving 20 bases between them. The CDR3 loop reads CASSPIESGVRDGYTF. CDR3 coding DNA: TGTGCCAGCTCACCCATTGAGAGCGGCGTAAGGGATGGCTACACCTTC.